This record concerns one TCR beta chain sequence. Its matching antigen is unknown. Regarding time point: pre-treatment baseline. Prior systemic cancer therapy, immunosuppressant use and other active malignancies excluded patients. The sample belongs to a study of blood T cell dynamics during melanoma immunotherapy. Germline V gene sequence: CDR1 SGHTS, CDR2 YDEGEE. The V and J ends lost 4 bases and 0 bases respectively, with 13 bases between them. The CDR3 runs to 15 residues. General study findings and limits: Disease-control patients' PBMC repertoires became either more clonal or more diverse at W3. Whether repertoire-driving clones were melanoma-specific could not be determined.

Assay used: immunoSEQ multiplex PCR; TCRdb lists only in-frame clones, some missing. The table lists over 6,500 clones, approximately 80% of them singletons. This chain links TRBV5-8 with TRBJ1-2; unclear D gene. This receptor was obtained from a human donor with melanoma. Some clones in this sample may be carry-over from other donors' samples. The material was blood, obtained from a patient treated with checkpoint blockade. The CDR3 here is CASSRRAGANYGYTF. For the CDR3, the DNA is TGTGCCAGCAGCCGCCGAGCCGGAGCTAACTATGGCTACACCTTC.